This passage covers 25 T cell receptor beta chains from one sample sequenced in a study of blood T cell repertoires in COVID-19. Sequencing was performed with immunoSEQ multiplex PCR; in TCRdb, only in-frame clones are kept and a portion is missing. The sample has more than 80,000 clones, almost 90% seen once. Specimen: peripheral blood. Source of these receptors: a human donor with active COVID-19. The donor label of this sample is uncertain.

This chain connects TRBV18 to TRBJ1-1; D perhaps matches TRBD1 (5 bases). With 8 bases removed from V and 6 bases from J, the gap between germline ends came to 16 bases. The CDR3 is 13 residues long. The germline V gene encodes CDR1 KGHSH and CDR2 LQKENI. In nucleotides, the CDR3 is TGTGCCAGCGAAAGCGGGCAGGGCGCTGAAGCTTTCTTT. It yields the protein CASESGQGAEAFF.

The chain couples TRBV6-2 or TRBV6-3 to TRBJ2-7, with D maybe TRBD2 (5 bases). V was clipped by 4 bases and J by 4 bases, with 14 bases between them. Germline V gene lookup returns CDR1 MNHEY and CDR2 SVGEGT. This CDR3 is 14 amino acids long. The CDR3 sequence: CASSLSGGLYEQYF. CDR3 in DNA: TGTGCCAGCAGTTTAAGTGGCGGACTGTACGAGCAGTACTTC.

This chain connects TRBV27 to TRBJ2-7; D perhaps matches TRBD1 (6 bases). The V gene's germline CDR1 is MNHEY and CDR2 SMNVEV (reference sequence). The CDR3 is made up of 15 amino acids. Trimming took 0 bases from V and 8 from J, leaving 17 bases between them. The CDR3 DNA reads TGTGCCAGCAGTTTATCACGACTGGACAGTTTCAAGCAGTACTTC. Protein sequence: CASSLSRLDSFKQYF.

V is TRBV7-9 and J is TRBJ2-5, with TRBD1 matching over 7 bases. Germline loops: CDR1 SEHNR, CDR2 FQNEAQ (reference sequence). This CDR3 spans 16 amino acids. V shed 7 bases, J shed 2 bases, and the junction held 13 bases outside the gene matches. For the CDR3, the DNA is TGTGCCAGCAACCCCTCGACAGGGCTGGAACAAGAGACCCAGTACTTC. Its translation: CASNPSTGLEQETQYF.

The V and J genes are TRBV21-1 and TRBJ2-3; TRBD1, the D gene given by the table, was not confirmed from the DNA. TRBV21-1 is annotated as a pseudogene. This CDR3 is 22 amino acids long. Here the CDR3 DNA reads TGTGCCAGCAACAGGACTCTTCAGGGGCAGATACTGCACTCTTCAGGGGCAGATACGCAGTATTTT. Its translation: CASNRTLQGQILHSSGADTQYF.

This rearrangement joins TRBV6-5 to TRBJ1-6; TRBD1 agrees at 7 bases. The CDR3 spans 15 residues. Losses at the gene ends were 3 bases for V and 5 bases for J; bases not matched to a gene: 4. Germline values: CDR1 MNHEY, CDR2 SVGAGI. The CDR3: CASSYRGQDNSPLHF. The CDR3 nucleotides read TGTGCCAGCAGTTATCGCGGACAGGATAATTCACCCCTCCACTTT.

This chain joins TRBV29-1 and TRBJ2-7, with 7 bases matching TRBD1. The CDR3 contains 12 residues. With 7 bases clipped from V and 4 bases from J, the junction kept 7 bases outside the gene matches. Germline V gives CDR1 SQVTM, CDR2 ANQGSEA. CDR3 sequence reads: CSANRGRYEQYF. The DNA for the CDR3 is TGCAGCGCAAACAGGGGAAGGTACGAGCAGTACTTC.

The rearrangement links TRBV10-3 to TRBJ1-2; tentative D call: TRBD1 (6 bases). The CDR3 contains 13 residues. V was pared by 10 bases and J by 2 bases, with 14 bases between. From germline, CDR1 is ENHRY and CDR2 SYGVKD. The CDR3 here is CATRDTKNYGYTF. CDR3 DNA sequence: TGTGCCACCCGGGACACAAAAAACTATGGCTACACCTTC.

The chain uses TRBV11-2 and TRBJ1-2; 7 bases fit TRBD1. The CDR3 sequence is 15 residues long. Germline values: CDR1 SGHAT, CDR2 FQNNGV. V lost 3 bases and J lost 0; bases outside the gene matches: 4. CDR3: CASSFVQGANYGYTF. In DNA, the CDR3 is TGTGCCAGCAGCTTCGTCCAGGGGGCTAACTATGGCTACACCTTC.

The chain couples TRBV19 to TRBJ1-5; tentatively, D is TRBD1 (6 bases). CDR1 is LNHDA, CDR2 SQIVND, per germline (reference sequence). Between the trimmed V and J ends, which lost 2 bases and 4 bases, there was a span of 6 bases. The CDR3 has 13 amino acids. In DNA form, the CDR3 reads TGTGCCAGTAGTATAACAGGGAATCAGCCCCAGCATTTT. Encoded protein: CASSITGNQPQHF.

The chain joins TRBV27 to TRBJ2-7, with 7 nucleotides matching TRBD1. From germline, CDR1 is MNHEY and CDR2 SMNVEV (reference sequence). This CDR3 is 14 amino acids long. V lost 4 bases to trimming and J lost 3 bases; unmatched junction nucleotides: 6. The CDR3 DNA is TGTGCCAGCAGTTCGACAGGGTATGTCTACGAGCAGTACTTC. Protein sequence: CASSSTGYVYEQYF.

CDR3 DNA: TGTGCCAGCAGCCGCACTACAGGGAGCACAGATACGCAGTATTTT. Residues: CASSRTTGSTDTQYF. The chain carries TRBV5-4 and TRBJ2-3, with TRBD1 as a possible D gene (6 bases). CDR3 length: 15 amino acids. Trimming stripped 4 bases from V and 0 bases from J, with 12 bases between. Germline loops: CDR1 SGHNT, CDR2 YYREEE (reference sequence).

CDR3 region: CASSPGLADTDTQYF. CDR3 nucleotide sequence: TGTGCCAGCAGTCCCGGACTAGCGGACACAGATACGCAGTATTTT. J is TRBJ2-3 and V is TRBV6-2 or TRBV6-3; 10 bases are shared with TRBD2. Germline CDR1 is MNHEY and CDR2 is SVGEGT. V dropped 5 bases and J dropped 2; count of bases not matched to a gene: 4. This CDR3 is built from 15 residues.

DNA of the CDR3: TGTGCCACCCAGTATAGCGGGGGGGCCGGGGAGACCCAGTACTTC. Residues: CATQYSGGAGETQYF. The V and J genes are TRBV19 and TRBJ2-5, with 11 bases lining up with TRBD2. The CDR3 consists of 15 residues. J lost 5 bases, V lost 10 bases, and 12 bases had no gene match. Germline CDR1 is LNHDA and CDR2 is SQIVND (reference sequence).

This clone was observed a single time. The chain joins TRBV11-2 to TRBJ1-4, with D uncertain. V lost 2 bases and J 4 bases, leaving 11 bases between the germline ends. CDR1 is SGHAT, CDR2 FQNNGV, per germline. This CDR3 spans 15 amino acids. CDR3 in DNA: TGTGCCAGCAGCTTACACAGCCGTAATAATGAAAAACTGTTTTTT. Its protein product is CASSLHSRNNEKLFF. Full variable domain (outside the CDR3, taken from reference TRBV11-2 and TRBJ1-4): EAGVAQSPRYKIIEKRQSVAFWCNPISGHATLYWYQQILGQGPKLLIQFQNNGVVDDSQLPKDRFSAERLKGVDSTLKIQPAKLEDSAVYLCASSLHSRNNEKLFFGSGTQLSVL.

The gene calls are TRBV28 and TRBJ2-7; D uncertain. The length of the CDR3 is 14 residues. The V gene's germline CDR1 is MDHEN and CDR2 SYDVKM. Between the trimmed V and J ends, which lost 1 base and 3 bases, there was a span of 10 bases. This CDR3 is CASSLFQENYEQYF. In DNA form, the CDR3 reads TGTGCCAGCAGTTTATTTCAGGAAAACTACGAGCAGTACTTC.

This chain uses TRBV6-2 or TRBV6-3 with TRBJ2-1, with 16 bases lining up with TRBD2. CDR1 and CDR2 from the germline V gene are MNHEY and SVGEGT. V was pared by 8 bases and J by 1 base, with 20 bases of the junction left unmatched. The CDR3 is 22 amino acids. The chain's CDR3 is CASRPDGTSGGAGVSSYNEQFF. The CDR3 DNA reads TGTGCCAGCCGCCCCGACGGGACTAGCGGGGGGGCCGGAGTATCGTCCTACAATGAGCAGTTCTTC.

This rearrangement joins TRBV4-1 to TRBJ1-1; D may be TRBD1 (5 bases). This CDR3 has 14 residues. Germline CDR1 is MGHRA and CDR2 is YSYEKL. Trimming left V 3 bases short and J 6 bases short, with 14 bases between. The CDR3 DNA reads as TGCGCCAGCAGCCAGGGGGGGTTATGGGCTGAAGCTTTCTTT. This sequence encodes CASSQGGLWAEAFF.

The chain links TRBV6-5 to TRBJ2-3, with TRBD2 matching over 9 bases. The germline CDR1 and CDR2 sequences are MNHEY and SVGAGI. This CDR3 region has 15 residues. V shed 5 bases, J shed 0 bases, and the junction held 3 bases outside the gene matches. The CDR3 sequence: CASSLAGPSTDTQYF. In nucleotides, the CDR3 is TGTGCCAGCAGTCTAGCGGGGCCTAGCACAGATACGCAGTATTTT.

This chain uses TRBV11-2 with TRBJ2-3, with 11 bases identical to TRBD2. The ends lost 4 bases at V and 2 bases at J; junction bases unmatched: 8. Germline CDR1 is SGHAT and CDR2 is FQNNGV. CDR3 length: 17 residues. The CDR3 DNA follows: TGTGCCAGCAGCTCCCTCACTAGCGGGGGCCCCACAGATACGCAGTATTTT. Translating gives CASSSLTSGGPTDTQYF.

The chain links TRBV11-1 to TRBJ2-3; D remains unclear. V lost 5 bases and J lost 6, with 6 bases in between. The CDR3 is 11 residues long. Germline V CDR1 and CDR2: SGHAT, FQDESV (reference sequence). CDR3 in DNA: TGTGCCAGCAGCCCCGGGGATACGCAGTATTTT. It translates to CASSPGDTQYF.

The CDR3 coding sequence is TGTGCCAGCAGCTTGAACGGGGGGGCATCGGATACGCAGTATTTT. Translated, it gives CASSLNGGASDTQYF. The rearrangement links TRBV5-4 to TRBJ2-3, with TRBD2 matching 8 bases. V lost 1 base and J lost 6; bases outside the gene matches: 7. Germline CDR1 SGHNT, CDR2 YYREEE (reference sequence). This CDR3 comprises 15 residues.

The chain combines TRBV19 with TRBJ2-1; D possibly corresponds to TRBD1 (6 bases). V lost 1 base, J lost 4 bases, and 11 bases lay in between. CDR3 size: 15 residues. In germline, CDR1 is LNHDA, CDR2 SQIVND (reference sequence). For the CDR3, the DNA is TGTGCCAGTAGTATAGGGGGGACACATTACAATGAGCAGTTCTTC. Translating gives CASSIGGTHYNEQFF.

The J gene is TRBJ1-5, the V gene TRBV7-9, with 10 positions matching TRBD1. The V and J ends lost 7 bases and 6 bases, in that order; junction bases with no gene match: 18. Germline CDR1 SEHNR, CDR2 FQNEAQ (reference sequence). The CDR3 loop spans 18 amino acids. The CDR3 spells CASTQPSLGTGVSQPQHF. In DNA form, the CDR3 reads TGTGCCAGCACTCAACCTTCGCTCGGGACAGGGGTATCTCAGCCCCAGCATTTT.

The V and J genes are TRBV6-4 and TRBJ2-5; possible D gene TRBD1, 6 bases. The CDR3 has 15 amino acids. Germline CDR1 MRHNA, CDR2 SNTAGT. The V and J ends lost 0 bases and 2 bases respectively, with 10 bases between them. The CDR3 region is CASSDSPGQQETQYF. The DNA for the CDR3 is TGTGCCAGCAGTGACTCGCCGGGACAACAAGAGACCCAGTACTTC.